A selection of T cell receptor beta chains follows, all from one sample in a study of blood T cell repertoires in COVID-19. Data came from immunoSEQ multiplex PCR; TCRdb stores just in-frame clones and leaves some out. The table shows around 290,000 clones, with 80% to 95% occurring only once. Specimen: PBMCs or T cells enriched from blood (not recorded which). The receptors stem from a woman in her 30s who had recovered from COVID-19. Both conserved end residues are part of each CDR3. Fields, in order: clone size, V gene, J gene, D gene, CDR3 DNA, CDR3 protein. The D gene is left open where the match is weak. Not every row has a clone size; where given, it reads once, few, many or a size class.

>-|TRBV28|TRBJ2-7|TRBD2
TGTGCCAGCAGTTTTGGTGGACTAGCGGGGAACTTCGAGCAGTACTTC
CASSFGGLAGNFEQYF
>-|TRBV30|TRBJ2-3|-
TGTGCCTGGAGTGTACTATCTAGCACAGATACGCAGTATTTT
CAWSVLSSTDTQYF
>-|TRBV18|TRBJ1-1|-
TGTGCCAGCACGGATATCAGGGCCAGCAAGAACACTGAAGCTTTCTTT
CASTDIRASKNTEAFF
>-|TRBV27|TRBJ1-5|-
TGTGCCAGCAGTCTGTCGGGTGGCCAGCCCCAGCATTTT
CASSLSGGQPQHF
>-|TRBV5-1|TRBJ2-3|TRBD2
TGCGCCAGCAGCTTGGTGCCCCCGACTAGCGGGGCTAGCACAGATACGCAGTATTTT
CASSLVPPTSGASTDTQYF
>-|TRBV6-4|TRBJ2-6|TRBD1
TGTGCCAGCAGTCCGGGACAGGGCTCTGGGGCCAACGTCCTGACTTTC
CASSPGQGSGANVLTF
>once|TRBV19|TRBJ1-2|TRBD1
TGTGCCAGTTCCCGGGACAGTGACCTTAACTATGGCTACACCTTC
CASSRDSDLNYGYTF
>once|TRBV29-1|TRBJ2-5|-
TGCAGCGTTGAAAGGACTTCTAAAGAGACCCAGTACTTC
CSVERTSKETQYF
>-|TRBV9|TRBJ2-3|-
TGTGCCAGCAGCGCCAGCGGTAGCACAGATACGCAGTATTTT
CASSASGSTDTQYF
>-|TRBV5-1|TRBJ2-6|-
TGCGCCAGCAGCTCACAGGGTGTGTCTGGGGCCAACGTCCTGACTTTC
CASSSQGVSGANVLTF
>-|TRBV7-7|TRBJ1-2|TRBD1
TGTGCTAGCAGTTCTGATTTGTTTGGCCGGGACAGGGAAGGGTATGGCTACACCTTC
CASSSDLFGRDREGYGYTF
>-|TRBV6-2/TRBV6-3|TRBJ1-2|-
TGTGCCAGCAGTTACTCGACAGCCTATGGCTACACCTTC
CASSYSTAYGYTF
>-|TRBV7-6|TRBJ1-1|-
TGTGCCAGCAGCCCTAGGAGAGGAGATATGAACACTGAAGCTTTCTTT
CASSPRRGDMNTEAFF
>-|TRBV28|TRBJ1-6|-
TGTGCCAGCAGTCCCACAGTTAATTCACCCCTCCACTTT
CASSPTVNSPLHF
>-|TRBV27|TRBJ2-3|-
TGTGCCAGCAGTGTGACATATTCCACAGATACGCAGTATTTT
CASSVTYSTDTQYF
>-|TRBV4-2|TRBJ1-1|-
TGTGCCAGCAGCCAAGAGACCATGGGGGCTAGGAACACTGAAGCTTTCTTT
CASSQETMGARNTEAFF
>-|TRBV6-2/TRBV6-3|TRBJ2-3|TRBD2
TGTGCCAGCAGTCGACTAGCGGGCACAGATACGCAGTATTTT
CASSRLAGTDTQYF
>-|TRBV28|TRBJ1-6|-
TGTGCCAGCAGTTTTTCGACAGCTAATTCACCCCTCCACTTT
CASSFSTANSPLHF
>once|TRBV5-1|TRBJ1-1|TRBD1
TGCGCCAGCAGGTTCGACAGGGGCACTGAAGCTTTCTTT
CASRFDRGTEAFF
>-|TRBV18|TRBJ1-5|-
TGTGCCAGCTCACCGGGTTGGGGAGGACAGCCCCAGCATTTT
CASSPGWGGQPQHF
>-|TRBV5-6|TRBJ2-3|-
TGTGCCAGCAGCTCCTCGTACACAGATACGCAGTATTTT
CASSSSYTDTQYF
>few|TRBV4-3|TRBJ2-1|-
TGCGCCAGCAGCTTACTCGGACTAGGGGGTGAGCAGTTCTTC
CASSLLGLGGEQFF
>-|TRBV27|TRBJ1-1|-
TGTGCCAGCGGGCAGGGCACTGAAGCTTTCTTT
CASGQGTEAFF
>-|TRBV29-1|TRBJ1-2|-
TGCAGCGCCACCTGGGGGGGCGCATCATCCGGCTACACCTTC
CSATWGGASSGYTF
>once|TRBV19|TRBJ2-1|-
TGTGCCAGTAGTAGTAGGGGGGGTGGCAATGAGCAGTTCTTC
CASSSRGGGNEQFF
>-|TRBV19|TRBJ1-1|TRBD1
TGTGCCAGTAGTATAGAGGGGACAGCCGAAGCTTTCTTT
CASSIEGTAEAFF
>-|TRBV27|TRBJ1-2|-
TGTGCCAGCAGTTTATTAGGGGCGGACTATGGCTACACCTTC
CASSLLGADYGYTF
>-|TRBV7-2|TRBJ2-1|-
TGTGCCAGCAGCGCCACTGGACAGAGCTCCTACAATGAGCAGTTCTTC
CASSATGQSSYNEQFF
>-|TRBV3-1/TRBV3-2|TRBJ2-7|TRBD2
TGTGCCAGCAGCCAAGATCTTTGGACTAGCGGGAGATTCAGGTACGAGCAGTACTTC
CASSQDLWTSGRFRYEQYF
>-|TRBV6-5|TRBJ1-1|-
TGTGCCAGCAGGCCACCTATGAACACTGAAGCTTTCTTT
CASRPPMNTEAFF
>-|TRBV6-5|TRBJ1-6|-
TGTGCCAGCACCTACGGGGGGGCTGGGTCACCCCTCCACTTT
CASTYGGAGSPLHF
>-|TRBV6-6|TRBJ2-7|-
TGTGCCAGCAGTTACTCGCCAAGATCTAACGAGCAGTACTTC
CASSYSPRSNEQYF
>once|TRBV6-5|TRBJ2-7|-
TGTGCCAGCAGTTACGGGCGTGAAGCCTACGAGCAGTACTTC
CASSYGREAYEQYF
>-|TRBV18|TRBJ2-1|TRBD2
TGTGCCAGCTCACCTACCGGGGCTAGCGGGAGCTCCTACAATGAGCAGTTCTTC
CASSPTGASGSSYNEQFF
>-|TRBV7-9|TRBJ2-1|TRBD2
TGTGCCAGCAGCTTAGCGGGAGGGCCTCCCAATGAGCAGTTCTTC
CASSLAGGPPNEQFF
>-|TRBV7-2|TRBJ2-3|-
TGTGCCAGCAGCTTATATACTGATACGCAGTATTTT
CASSLYTDTQYF
>-|TRBV6-6|TRBJ2-1|-
TGTGCCAGCAGTTACGGAGGGGAAGAGAACAATGAGCAGTTCTTC
CASSYGGEENNEQFF
>-|TRBV19|TRBJ2-1|-
TGTGCCAGTAGTACCGGGACTGCTAGCTCCTACAATGAGCAGTTCTTC
CASSTGTASSYNEQFF
>-|TRBV19|TRBJ2-1|-
TGTGCCAGTACCCCTCAGTACGGGGGAAGCTCCTACAATGAGCAGTTCTTC
CASTPQYGGSSYNEQFF
>-|TRBV5-6|TRBJ1-5|-
TGTGCCAGCAGCCCCTCGGGGGGCAGAAGCAATCAGCCCCAGCATTTT
CASSPSGGRSNQPQHF
>-|TRBV4-1|TRBJ2-2|-
TGCGCCAGCAGCCAAGAACACACCGCTTCGAACACCGGGGAGCTGTTTTTT
CASSQEHTASNTGELFF
>-|TRBV6-5|TRBJ2-7|-
TGTGCCAGCGGGGCAGGGAAGTCCGAGCAGTACTTC
CASGAGKSEQYF
>-|TRBV28|TRBJ1-1|-
TGTGCCAGCAGTTCGACACAGAGGAACACTGAAGCTTTCTTT
CASSSTQRNTEAFF
>-|TRBV5-1|TRBJ2-3|TRBD1
TGCGCCAGCAGCCTGACAGGGTTCACAGATACGCAGTATTTT
CASSLTGFTDTQYF
>-|TRBV7-2|TRBJ1-1|-
TGTGCCAGCAGCTTTGTCGGGGGGAACACTGAAGCTTTCTTT
CASSFVGGNTEAFF
>-|TRBV10-1|TRBJ1-1|-
TGCGCCAGCAGGAGACTTACGAACACTGAAGCTTTCTTT
CASRRLTNTEAFF
>-|TRBV30|TRBJ2-7|TRBD1
TGTGCCTGGTTCACGGGACAGACCTACGAGCAGTACTTC
CAWFTGQTYEQYF
>-|TRBV10-1|TRBJ2-2|-
TGCGCCAGCAGTGAAATTGGGAGGCAGGCCGGGGAGCTGTTTTTT
CASSEIGRQAGELFF
>-|TRBV6-5|TRBJ1-5|TRBD1
TGTGCCAGCACCAGGACAGGGAGCAATCAGCCCCAGCATTTT
CASTRTGSNQPQHF
>-|TRBV2|TRBJ1-5|-
TGTGCCAGCAGCAAATCACAGGGCGATCAGCCCCAGCATTTT
CASSKSQGDQPQHF
>once|TRBV28|TRBJ1-2|TRBD1
TGTGCCAGCAGTTTAGCGGGACAGGGGTGGTATGGCTACACCTTC
CASSLAGQGWYGYTF
>once|TRBV15|TRBJ1-5|TRBD1
TGTGCCACCAGCAGAACACAGGGGGCAGGACAGCCCCAGCATTTT
CATSRTQGAGQPQHF